This TCR beta chain was obtained from a study of T cell responses to AZD1222 COVID-19 vaccine (dated by TCRdb to the early 2020s). In terms of the full investigation: AZD1222 recipients given second doses at about 4 weeks or at about 12 weeks were pooled, since spike-specific TCR depth and breadth were not found to differ between the two schedules. TCR sequencing was performed for 233 trial participants, of whom 207 were given two doses of AZD1222 and around 26 were given two doses of MenACWY control vaccine. Trial participants were enrolled into age subgroups of 18-55, 56-69 and 70-plus years, which contained around 150, 29 and 61 TCR-sequenced participants, respectively.

What the authors observed across the whole study: After two AZD1222 doses, both the breadth and the depth of spike-specific TCRs were significantly higher than at day 0 and than in MenACWY recipients. The 56-69-year group was small, and its depth increase did not reach significance, likely because of low power. Participants were mostly white British, with more females than males. The authors suggested clonal diversity may have been underestimated. Epitopes outside the regions mutated in the B.1.351 and B.1.1.7 variants were reportedly recognized by nearly half of the unique spike-specific TCRs. Conclusions about previously exposed vaccinees are limited because only 5 or 6 AZD1222 recipients were SARS-CoV-2 seropositive at baseline. CD4 TCRs associated with the vaccine covered the entire spike protein, and the dominant responses were in regions 160-218 and 743-854. No day 14 peak-response samples were available, so repertoires were characterized only after the peak T cell response.

Turning to this clone: The antigen it recognizes is unknown. No base quality information exists; no much larger clone differs at one position.

In the germline V gene, CDR1 corresponds to KGHSH and CDR2 to LQKENI. The CDR3 spans 16 residues, from the cysteine through the phenylalanine. Here the CDR3 DNA is all that survives: 48 bases in frame from base 1. Here V drops 3 bases and J drops 2 bases, and the junction holds 3 bases not matched to any gene. The time point label of this sample denotes: baseline before first vaccination. Vaccinee samples came from UK trials COV001 and COV002, including a single-blind randomized controlled phase 2/3 trial of AZD1222 (ChAdOx1 nCoV-19) in healthy adults. For TCRbeta chain sequencing, PBMC samples were collected from trial participants at day 0 and at day 28 after the second dose. The CDR3 regions of human TCRbeta chains were analyzed by immunosequencing. The study's processing was this. TCRs in the repertoires were matched against a reference library of SARS-CoV-2-specific TCRs that had been generated with the MIRA antigen-specificity platform. Breadth was defined as the fraction of unique TCRs that were SARS-CoV-2-associated, and depth was defined as the fraction of total T cells that were SARS-CoV-2-associated. Each spike-specific TCR was assigned to its reactive spike region and to a CD4 or CD8 class using the MIRA data. Log10-transformed breadth and depth values were compared by one-way ANOVA with Sidak's multiple comparisons tests. TCRdb carries this immuneACCESS record with in-frame sequences only. Its versions omit some clonotypes, under half of them owing to an unresolved V gene in the studies checked, with the rest unexplained. V and J calls and clone size are as listed in that table; D and trimming were resolved from the DNA. Within this sample are approximately 120,000 clones, with about nine tenths of them counted one time only. Of the sample, approximately 7.9% falls within the top ten clones.

The receptor comes from an adult in good health. The material sequenced was peripheral blood, taken on day 0 of AZD1222 vaccination. The chain links TRBV18 with TRBJ2-3, and TRBD2 aligns with 12 junction nucleotides. The CDR3 region has the sequence CASSPGLAGPTDTQYF. The DNA sequence follows: TGTGCCAGCTCACCCGGACTAGCGGGGCCCACAGATACGCAGTATTTT.